One sample yielded the 21 T cell receptor beta chains listed below, sequenced in a study of blood T cell repertoires in COVID-19 (dated by TCRdb to about 2020). Library preparation was by the immunoSEQ multiplex PCR assay. In TCRdb, the immuneACCESS table is reduced to in-frame sequences with V and J assigned. These tables do not hold every clone; where another copy was compared, an unresolved V gene accounts for under half, and the others remain unexplained. This sample is represented by roughly 350,000 clones; roughly 90% of them were singletons. Approximately 17% of the sample goes to the ten largest clones. Sequencing was done on a sample of PBMCs or T cells enriched from blood (not recorded which). Receptor source: a woman in her 30s who had recovered from COVID-19.

The genes are TRBV27 and TRBJ2-7; D ambiguous. In germline, CDR1 is MNHEY, CDR2 SMNVEV (reference sequence). V shed 1 base and J shed 2 bases, with 9 bases lying between them. CDR3 length: 14 residues. The CDR3: CASSLYPVTYEQYF. The DNA of the CDR3 is TGTGCCAGCAGTTTATATCCTGTTACCTACGAGCAGTACTTC.

The chain has TRBV18 and TRBJ1-2; D call uncertain. Germline V gives CDR1 KGHSH, CDR2 LQKENI. Trimming took 4 bases from V and 2 from J, leaving 11 bases between them. The CDR3 contains 14 residues. Written as DNA, the CDR3 is TGTGCCAGCTCACTTCTTACAGAGAACTATGGCTACACCTTC. This gives the protein CASSLLTENYGYTF.

The rearrangement uses TRBV7-9 and TRBJ2-3; D is undetermined. Per the germline V gene, CDR1 is SEHNR and CDR2 is FQNEAQ (reference sequence). V was shortened by 5 bases and J by 4 bases, with 7 bases between the two germline ends. The CDR3 is 12 residues long. CDR3 sequence (DNA): TGTGCCAGCAGCAGCTTGGCAGATACGCAGTATTTT. Encoded protein: CASSSLADTQYF.

J is TRBJ1-3 and V is TRBV7-9, with D tentatively TRBD1 (6 bases). The CDR3 is made up of 18 amino acids. V was pared by 4 bases and J by 1 base, with 20 bases between. Germline values: CDR1 SEHNR, CDR2 FQNEAQ (reference sequence). The CDR3 protein is CASSSRSSGEGSGNTIYF. Written as DNA, the CDR3 is TGTGCCAGCAGCTCCCGATCGTCAGGGGAAGGGTCTGGAAACACCATATATTTT. The entire variable domain, with the rest obtained from reference TRBV7-9 and TRBJ1-3, is as follows: DTGVSQNPRHKITKRGQNVTFRCDPISEHNRLYWYRQTLGQGPEFLTYFQNEAQLEKSRLLSDRFSAERPKGSFSTLEIQRTEQGDSAMYLCASSSRSSGEGSGNTIYFGEGSWLTVV.

This chain joins TRBV2 and TRBJ2-7; TRBD1 matches at 8 bases. Germline V gene lookup returns CDR1 SNHLY and CDR2 FYNNEI. The CDR3 is 16 residues long. The trim removed 5 bases at V and 6 bases at J, leaving 15 bases unmatched. CDR3 protein: CASSSRTGRLLGEQYF. In DNA, the CDR3 is TGTGCCAGCAGTTCCCGGACAGGGCGCCTTCTTGGCGAGCAGTACTTC.

The chain recombines TRBV7-2 with TRBJ2-4; 11 bases are a match to TRBD1. The CDR3 totals 14 residues. The V gene end was trimmed by 4 bases and the J gene end by 9 bases; junction bases not matched to a gene: 5. Per the germline V gene, CDR1 is SGHTA and CDR2 is FQGNSA. CDR3: CASSSDRGHGIQYF. The CDR3 coding sequence is TGTGCCAGCAGCTCGGACAGGGGGCACGGCATTCAGTACTTC.

The rearrangement joins TRBV29-1 to TRBJ2-7; D is perhaps TRBD2 (5 bases). V was clipped by 5 bases and J by 7 bases, with 24 bases between them. Looked up from germline, CDR1 is SQVTM and CDR2 is ANQGSEA. The CDR3 totals 15 residues. The CDR3 here is CSVTNRGYPSGEQYF. DNA of the CDR3: TGCAGCGTTACAAACCGAGGGTATCCTTCGGGAGAGCAGTACTTC.

This rearrangement joins TRBV9 to TRBJ2-3; 8 bases align to TRBD1. V trimming: 0 bases; J trimming: 3 bases; junction bases outside the gene matches: 6. The CDR3 extends over 16 amino acids. The germline V gene has CDR1 SGDLS and CDR2 YYNGEE. Here the CDR3 reads CASSVESRGRTDTQYF. The CDR3, as DNA: TGTGCCAGCAGCGTAGAGAGCAGGGGGCGGACAGATACGCAGTATTTT.

V usage is TRBV6-5 and J usage is TRBJ1-2; D unresolved. Between the trimmed V and J ends, which lost 9 bases and 1 base, there was a span of 6 bases. The length of the CDR3 is 11 residues. Germline CDR1 and CDR2: MNHEY and SVGAGI. This CDR3 reads CASYFNYGYTF. The CDR3 coding sequence is TGTGCCAGTTACTTTAACTATGGCTACACCTTC.

The chain combines TRBV10-3 with TRBJ1-1; TRBD1 matches 10 bases. V lost 4 bases and J lost 0; bases outside the gene matches: 2. The CDR3 length is 15 residues. CDR1 and CDR2 (germline): ENHRY, SYGVKD. The CDR3 region is CAISGTGGLNTEAFF. CDR3 nucleotides: TGTGCCATCAGTGGGACAGGGGGGTTGAACACTGAAGCTTTCTTT.

This clone was picked up a small number of times. This chain connects TRBV5-5 to TRBJ1-2, with a tentative D call TRBD1 (6 bases). This CDR3 contains 14 residues. V was trimmed by 3 bases and J by 0 bases, leaving 9 bases between them. Germline lookup yields CDR1 SGHKS and CDR2 YYEKEE (reference sequence). This CDR3 is CASSWEGANYGYTF. The CDR3 DNA reads as TGTGCCAGCAGCTGGGAGGGGGCTAACTATGGCTACACCTTC.

The J gene is TRBJ1-6, the V gene TRBV10-3, with 7 bases that match TRBD1. The length of the CDR3 is 13 residues. J was trimmed by 5 bases and V by 8 bases; bases with no gene match: 3. Germline V gene sequence: CDR1 ENHRY, CDR2 SYGVKD. The CDR3 nucleotides are TGTGCCATCGGGACAGCGCATAATTCACCCCTCCACTTT. It translates to CAIGTAHNSPLHF.

The chain employs TRBV5-4 and TRBJ1-1; TRBD1 agrees at 7 bases. The CDR3 has 15 residues. CDR1 is SGHNT and CDR2 is YYREEE in the germline V gene (reference sequence). Unmatched junction bases numbered 7, after V lost 4 bases and J lost 1 base. Here the CDR3 reads CASSLLDRKNTEAFF. Here the CDR3 DNA reads TGTGCCAGCAGCCTACTGGACAGGAAGAACACTGAAGCTTTCTTT.

This chain connects TRBV28 to TRBJ1-1, with D possibly matching TRBD1 (5 bases). In germline, CDR1 is MDHEN, CDR2 SYDVKM. This CDR3 has 13 residues. V lost 5 bases to trimming and J lost 2 bases, with 9 bases between them. The CDR3 nucleotides read TGTGCCAGCAGTACAACAGGTAACACTGAAGCTTTCTTT. The encoded protein is CASSTTGNTEAFF.

The chain combines TRBV6-2 or TRBV6-3 with TRBJ1-5; D may be TRBD1 (6 bases). Germline V gene sequence: CDR1 MNHEY, CDR2 SVGEGT. The CDR3 runs 18 residues. V lost 0 bases and J lost 0, with 15 bases in between. CDR3 sequence (DNA): TGTGCCAGCAGTTACTCCCCACAGGGCTACTATAGCAATCAGCCCCAGCATTTT. As protein: CASSYSPQGYYSNQPQHF.

The chain joins TRBV27 to TRBJ2-7; TRBD2 is a possible D gene (5 bases). This CDR3 spans 13 amino acids. V was shortened by 5 bases and J by 3 bases, with 11 bases between the two germline ends. Germline-derived CDR1 and CDR2 are MNHEY and SMNVEV (reference sequence). CDR3 in DNA: TGTGCCAGCAGTAGAGCGGTCAGCTACGAGCAGTACTTC. Its protein product is CASSRAVSYEQYF.

The chain carries TRBV28 and TRBJ2-5; D not certain. The CDR3 contains 13 residues. Per germline, CDR1 MDHEN and CDR2 SYDVKM. Trimming removed 5 bases at V and 3 bases at J, with 10 bases between. The DNA of the CDR3 is TGTGCCAGCAGTCCAAACAGAGAAGAGACCCAGTACTTC. Its translation is CASSPNREETQYF.

This clone has a single count. The chain has TRBV5-1 and TRBJ1-1; possibly TRBD1 for D (6 bases). Germline assignment: CDR1 SGHRS and CDR2 YFSETQ. This CDR3 spans 14 amino acids. Trimming took 5 bases from V and 3 from J, leaving 14 bases between them. In DNA form, the CDR3 reads TGCGCCAGCAGATCAGGGGTATCGGACACTGAAGCTTTCTTT. Protein: CASRSGVSDTEAFF. Complete variable domain (other parts from reference TRBV5-1 and TRBJ1-1): KAGVTQTPRYLIKTRGQQVTLSCSPISGHRSVSWYQQTPGQGLQFLFEYFSETQRNKGNFPGRFSGRQFSNSRSEMNVSTLELGDSALYLCASRSGVSDTEAFFGQGTRLTVV.

The chain carries TRBV5-1 and TRBJ1-6; possibly TRBD1 for D (6 bases). This CDR3 is built from 14 residues. CDR1 SGHRS and CDR2 YFSETQ come from the germline V gene. V was cut by 2 bases and J by 7 bases, with 10 bases left in between. The CDR3: CASSFGGRNSPLHF. The CDR3 coding sequence is TGCGCCAGCAGCTTCGGGGGGCGGAATTCACCCCTCCACTTT.

The chain combines TRBV5-1 with TRBJ1-6, with no clear D. This CDR3 region has 14 residues. V was shortened by 1 base and J by 14 bases, with 16 bases between the two germline ends. CDR1 is SGHRS, CDR2 YFSETQ, per germline. This CDR3 reads CASSLRPAGDALHF. DNA for the CDR3: TGCGCCAGCAGCTTGCGACCGGCCGGGGATGCCCTCCACTTT.

The chain employs TRBV5-1 and TRBJ1-2; D remains unclear. The CDR3 covers 12 residues. Germline assignment: CDR1 SGHRS and CDR2 YFSETQ. Trimming took off 0 bases at V and 6 bases at J, with 6 bases between the two ends. The CDR3 loop is CASSLDRDGYTF. The CDR3 region has the DNA TGCGCCAGCAGCTTGGACCGGGATGGCTACACCTTC.